The T cell receptor (beta chain) under discussion was sequenced for a study of control samples from healthy donors and cancer patients. The CDR3 has 14 amino acids. Germline CDR1 and CDR2: SGHDT and YYEEEE. The germline V and J ends were trimmed by 1 base and 6 bases, with 14 bases remaining between them. The repertoire was sequenced with immunoSEQ multiplex PCR; TCRdb's copy has only in-frame clones and lacks some. Of some 74,000 clones in the sample, over 90% were seen once. The sequenced material came from blood. This sequence joins TRBV5-6 and TRBJ2-7, with D tentatively TRBD2 (6 bases). This clonotype originated in a woman between 25 and 40 years old in good health. DNA of the CDR3: TGTGCCAGCAGCTTGCGGGCTGGGACTGGCGAGCAGTACTTC. Translating it yields CASSLRAGTGEQYF.